This T cell receptor beta chain was documented in a study of control samples from healthy donors and cancer patients. The repertoire was sequenced with immunoSEQ multiplex PCR; TCRdb's copy has only in-frame clones and lacks some. There are some 110,000 clones in the sample; 75% to 90% occur only once, and about 1.1% lies in the top ten. The sample taken for sequencing was PBMCs. This TCR came from a woman aged 45-65 years with colorectal cancer.

The CDR3 loop reads CASSLTSGRLSYNEQFF. Written as DNA, the CDR3 is TGTGCCAGCAGTCTGACTAGCGGGCGCCTATCCTACAATGAGCAGTTCTTC. This rearrangement joins TRBV6-2 or TRBV6-3 to TRBJ2-1; 10 nucleotides line up with TRBD2. This CDR3 comprises 17 residues. The trim removed 5 bases at V and 1 base at J, leaving 8 bases unmatched. The germline CDR1 and CDR2 sequences are MNHEY and SVGEGT.